Sequencing of this TCR beta chain was carried out in a study of T cell repertoires in cytomegalovirus infection. This clonotype was observed a few times. TCRdb fed the reads into MiXCR, producing one record per CDR3 protein. The profile covers 300,000 to 400,000 distinct CDR3 sequences, with over 15% appearing a single time and 7.5% to 9% taken by the ten largest. Trimming took off 4 bases at V and 4 bases at J, with 22 bases between the two ends. The CDR3 loop spans 17 amino acids. CDR1 and CDR2 from the germline V gene are MGHRA and YSYEKL. This receptor was identified in a human donor in good health (CMV status not recorded). Some clones in this sample may be carry-over from other donors' samples. The chain employs TRBV4-1 and TRBJ1-1; D gene uncertain. Sequencing was carried out using PBMCs. The CDR3 bases are TGCGCCAGCAGCCGCCTTGGGTCGTCAGCTTTAATCACTGAAGCTTTCTTT. Protein product: CASSRLGSSALITEAFF.